The clone carrying this T cell receptor (beta chain) was counted at least ten times. Each CDR3 protein is one row after TCRdb ran MiXCR on the RACE reads. The repertoire consists of approximately 350,000 distinct CDR3 sequences, with about 6% occurring once and the leading ten covering around 6.1%. The data belong to a study of human T cells and chemical hapten exposure. Time point of the sample: patch test 2, 6 weeks after DPC sensitization. As for treatment: therapeutic diphenylcyclopropenone sensitization with weekly scalp DPC. This TCR came from a woman younger than 35 with alopecia areata. Some clones in this sample may be carry-over from other donors' samples. Sequenced here: whole blood, sampled in connection with sensitization to the hapten diphenylcyclopropenone (DPC).

The CDR3 region is CASSVAQQSPHEAFF. The CDR3 bases are TGTGCCAGCAGCGTAGCGCAACAATCACCCCATGAAGCTTTCTTT. The chain uses TRBV9 and TRBJ1-1; D is unresolved. There are 15 residues in the CDR3. The ends were cut back, 0 bases at V and 7 bases at J, with 16 bases in the middle. In germline, CDR1 is SGDLS, CDR2 YYNGEE.